These T cell receptor beta chains were read from a single sample in a study of Graves' ophthalmopathy and Graves' hyperthyroidism. TCRdb itself ran the multiplex PCR reads through MiXCR, one entry per CDR3 protein. The sample lists approximately 640,000 distinct CDR3 sequences; approximately 39% were seen once. Sequencing was carried out using peripheral blood. Receptor source: an adult man with Graves' ophthalmopathy. CDR3s include the opening cysteine and the closing phenylalanine or tryptophan. The D gene is left open where the match is weak. Size is stated for part of the rows, as once, few or many counts, or as a class when the clone is expanded.

DNA: TGTGCCAGCAGTGCTATTGGGCGGACCTATGGCTACACCTTC; CDR3: CASSAIGRTYGYTF; D: NA; V: TRBV11-1; J: TRBJ1-2; size: NA
DNA: TGCGCCAGCAGCCACTCGATGAACACTGAAGCTTTCTTT; CDR3: CASSHSMNTEAFF; D: NA; V: TRBV5-1; J: TRBJ1-1; size: many
DNA: TGTGCCAGCAGCGTAGAAACAGGGCCTCCCTACGAGCAGTACTTC; CDR3: CASSVETGPPYEQYF; D: NA; V: TRBV9; J: TRBJ2-7; size: few
DNA: TGCGCCAGCAGCATACAGGGGAACGAGGAGACCCAGTACTTC; CDR3: CASSIQGNEETQYF; D: TRBD1; V: TRBV5-1; J: TRBJ2-5; size: many
DNA: TGTGCCAGCAGCTTAGCTGGACAGGAAGGCCAGCCCCAGCATTTT; CDR3: CASSLAGQEGQPQHF; D: TRBD1; V: TRBV7-9; J: TRBJ1-5; size: many
DNA: TGTGCCAGGTATGAGCAGTACTTC; CDR3: CARYEQYF; D: NA; V: TRBV25-1; J: TRBJ2-7; size: NA
DNA: TGTGCCATCAGTGTTAGCGGGAACACTGAAGCTTTCTTT; CDR3: CAISVSGNTEAFF; D: NA; V: TRBV10-3; J: TRBJ1-1; size: many
DNA: TGTGCCAGCAGCCCCGACGGCAGGGGGGGAAACACCATATATTTT; CDR3: CASSPDGRGGNTIYF; D: TRBD1; V: TRBV3-1; J: TRBJ1-3; size: few
DNA: TGCGCCAGCAGCTTGGACGGTTCTAGCAATCAGCCCCAGCATTTT; CDR3: CASSLDGSSNQPQHF; D: NA; V: TRBV5-1; J: TRBJ1-5; size: NA
DNA: TGTGCCAGCGCGGAGGGCAGGTCTCGGGGGAACACTGAAGCTTTCTTT; CDR3: CASAEGRSRGNTEAFF; D: NA; V: TRBV2; J: TRBJ1-1; size: many
DNA: TGTGCCAGCAGCCAAAATTGGAATCTCAACTTGGAAAAACTGTTTTTT; CDR3: CASSQNWNLNLEKLFF; D: NA; V: TRBV3-1; J: TRBJ1-4; size: NA
DNA: TGTGCTAGTGGTCTTACTAGTTCGGCGGAGACCCAGTACTTC; CDR3: CASGLTSSAETQYF; D: NA; V: TRBV12-5; J: TRBJ2-5; size: NA
DNA: TGTGCCAGTTCGACAGGGGGAGGGCCCCTCCACTTT; CDR3: CASSTGGGPLHF; D: TRBD1; V: TRBV19; J: TRBJ1-6; size: NA
DNA: TGTGCCAGCAGCCCCCCGGGACAGACGTTTTACGAGCAGTACTTC; CDR3: CASSPPGQTFYEQYF; D: TRBD1; V: TRBV12-3/TRBV12-4; J: TRBJ2-7; size: NA
DNA: TGCGCCAGCAGCCAAATAACAGGGTCCCACGAGCAGTACTTC; CDR3: CASSQITGSHEQYF; D: NA; V: TRBV4-3; J: TRBJ2-7; size: NA
DNA: TGTGCCAGCAGCAGTACGGACAGGGGTGAAAAACTGTTTTTT; CDR3: CASSSTDRGEKLFF; D: TRBD1; V: TRBV7-9; J: TRBJ1-4; size: NA
DNA: TGTGGCTCCGTGGGACAGGGTAACTATGGCTACACCTTC; CDR3: CGSVGQGNYGYTF; D: TRBD1; V: TRBV28; J: TRBJ1-2; size: few
DNA: TGTGCCAGCAGCCCGAGGGGGGTCCCCTACGAGCAGTACTTC; CDR3: CASSPRGVPYEQYF; D: NA; V: TRBV5-6; J: TRBJ2-7; size: few
DNA: TGTGCCAGCAGATTGGGGCCGGGGACAGGGGAAGAGACCCAGTACTTC; CDR3: CASRLGPGTGEETQYF; D: TRBD1; V: TRBV5-6; J: TRBJ2-5; size: NA
DNA: TGTGCCACCCTAAGCGTAACATTCCTCTCTGGGGCCAACGTCCTGACTTTC; CDR3: CATLSVTFLSGANVLTF; D: NA; V: TRBV24-1; J: TRBJ2-6; size: many
DNA: TGTGCCAGCAGGAATTCACGGGAAAGCTCCTACGAGCAGTACTTC; CDR3: CASRNSRESSYEQYF; D: NA; V: TRBV7-2; J: TRBJ2-7; size: NA
DNA: TGTGCCAGCAGAGAGGGGAGCCACGTCGGCTACGAGCAGTACTTC; CDR3: CASREGSHVGYEQYF; D: NA; V: TRBV2; J: TRBJ2-7; size: many